This paragraph reports one T cell receptor (beta chain). CDR3 length: 16 amino acids. With 0 bases clipped from V and 5 bases from J, the junction kept 11 bases outside the gene matches. The germline V gene has CDR1 SGDLS and CDR2 YYNGEE. The record originates from a study of blood T cell repertoires in COVID-19. Repertoires were generated with immunoSEQ multiplex PCR, while TCRdb's copy carries only in-frame clones and drops some. The sample consists of more than 200,000 clones, approximately 90% of them appearing once. The specimen was peripheral blood. The chain carries TRBV9 and TRBJ2-7; TRBD1 matches at 7 bases. The sequence was collected from a man between 45 and 60 years old with COVID-19, enrolled during active disease. CDR3 loop: CASSVAPRTGRNEQYF. CDR3 DNA sequence: TGTGCCAGCAGCGTAGCCCCCCGGACAGGTCGTAACGAGCAGTACTTC. Full variable domain (missing parts from reference TRBV9 and TRBJ2-7): DSGVTQTPKHLITATGQRVTLRCSPRSGDLSVYWYQQSLDQGLQFLIQYYNGEERAKGNILERFSAQQFPDLHSELNLSSLELGDSALYFCASSVAPRTGRNEQYFGPGTRLTVT.